This is a list of T cell receptor beta chains from one sample in a study of Ad26.COV2.S vaccination and SARS-CoV-2 variants. The assay was immunoSEQ multiplex PCR, and TCRdb's table has in-frame clones only and misses some. Of 400,000 to 450,000 clones listed, about nine tenths are singletons. Sequenced material: peripheral blood, taken in a trial of Ad26.COV2.S vaccine versus placebo. The receptors were sampled from a person aged 18 to 65 who received the Ad26.COV2.S COVID-19 vaccine or a placebo. The CDR3 runs from the conserved cysteine through the conserved F or W. A D gene is named only where the DNA matches it firmly. Rows give clone size only sometimes, using once, few, many, or a class for an expanded clone.

size | D | length | J | V | DNA | CDR3
. | . | 12 | TRBJ2-2 | TRBV24-1 | TGTGCCACCAGTGATAATACCGGGGAGCTGTTTTTT | CATSDNTGELFF
. | TRBD1 | 12 | TRBJ1-4 | TRBV29-1 | TGCAGCGTGACCCGGGACAGTGAAAAACTGTTTTTT | CSVTRDSEKLFF
once | . | 13 | TRBJ1-2 | TRBV7-9 | TGTGCCAGCAGCTTGGAGGGGGACTATGGCTACACCTTC | CASSLEGDYGYTF
. | . | 18 | TRBJ1-4 | TRBV5-6 | TGTGCCAGCAGCTCTTATCCCCCGATTCTACAAAAGGGTGAAAAACTGTTTTTT | CASSSYPPILQKGEKLFF
. | TRBD1 | 16 | TRBJ2-7 | TRBV6-5 | TGTGCCAGCAGTTATCGCCCCGGGACAGGGGTTTCTGAGCAGTACTTC | CASSYRPGTGVSEQYF
. | TRBD2 | 18 | TRBJ2-3 | TRBV29-1 | TGCAGCGCCCGTGGCAGGGTTGGGACTAGCGGAAGCACAGATACGCAGTATTTT | CSARGRVGTSGSTDTQYF
. | . | 13 | TRBJ1-5 | TRBV29-1 | TGCAGCGTTCTCCAAACCCTGGGTCAGCCCCAGCATTTT | CSVLQTLGQPQHF
. | TRBD1 | 14 | TRBJ1-2 | TRBV29-1 | TGCAGCGGACTGACAGGGGGCGCCCGGCGGGGCTACACCTTC | CSGLTGGARRGYTF
. | TRBD1 | 16 | TRBJ2-2 | TRBV3-1/TRBV3-2 | TGTGCCAGCAGCCAGCGGACAGGGAGTAACACCGGGGAGCTGTTTTTT | CASSQRTGSNTGELFF
. | . | 16 | TRBJ2-7 | TRBV28 | TGTGCCAGCAGTCTCCGCTCGGTTGTTGCCGACTACGAGCAGTACTTC | CASSLRSVVADYEQYF
. | . | 13 | TRBJ2-5 | TRBV19 | TGTGCCAGTAGTCAGGGGTACCAAGAGACCCAGTACTTC | CASSQGYQETQYF
once | . | 15 | TRBJ1-1 | TRBV14 | TGTGCCAGCAGCCCTACAACAGGGATGGCCACTGAAGCTTTCTTT | CASSPTTGMATEAFF
few | . | 12 | TRBJ2-2 | TRBV12-3/TRBV12-4 | TGTGCCAGCAGCATCCACACCGGGGAGCTGTTTTTT | CASSIHTGELFF
. | . | 17 | TRBJ1-3 | TRBV5-1 | TGCGCCAGCAGCTTGGTGGGGTCAGGCAACTCTGGAAACACCATATATTTT | CASSLVGSGNSGNTIYF
. | . | 12 | TRBJ1-1 | TRBV5-8 | TGTGCCAGCATCGACTATGGTACTGAAGCTTTCTTT | CASIDYGTEAFF
. | . | 14 | TRBJ1-5 | TRBV7-9 | TGTGCCAGCAGCTTGGGGGGCACCCCGCAACCCCAGCATTTT | CASSLGGTPQPQHF
. | . | 14 | TRBJ1-1 | TRBV7-9 | TGTGCCAGCAGCTCCAGTATTCGGAACACTGAAGCTTTCTTT | CASSSSIRNTEAFF
. | . | 14 | TRBJ1-3 | TRBV9 | TGTGCCAGCAGCGTATCAGGCACTGGAAACACCATATATTTT | CASSVSGTGNTIYF
. | TRBD2 | 16 | TRBJ2-7 | TRBV18 | TGTGCCAGCTCGCCCACTAGCGGGGGGGTACTCTACGAGCAGTACTTC | CASSPTSGGVLYEQYF
. | . | 15 | TRBJ2-7 | TRBV29-1 | TGCAGCGTTGAAAAGGTCGGCAGATACTCCTACGAGCAGTACTTC | CSVEKVGRYSYEQYF
. | TRBD1 | 13 | TRBJ2-5 | TRBV29-1 | TGCAGCGTTGATCACAGGGGAAAAAAGACCCAGTACTTC | CSVDHRGKKTQYF
. | TRBD2 | 16 | TRBJ2-7 | TRBV3-1/TRBV3-2 | TGTGCCAGCAGCCAAGTCGGGACTAGCGGATCCTACGAGCAGTACTTC | CASSQVGTSGSYEQYF
. | TRBD1 | 15 | TRBJ2-2 | TRBV11-2 | TGTGCCAGCAGCTGGACAGGGGGCGACACCGGGGAGCTGTTTTTT | CASSWTGGDTGELFF
. | . | 12 | TRBJ2-5 | TRBV29-1 | TGCAGCGTCGACGACAGCCAAGAGACCCAGTACTTC | CSVDDSQETQYF
. | . | 13 | TRBJ2-5 | TRBV20-1 | TGCAGTGCTAGTCGTAGAACCCAAGAGACCCAGTACTTC | CSASRRTQETQYF
. | . | 13 | TRBJ1-1 | TRBV6-2/TRBV6-3 | TGTGCCAGCAGTTACGGAGTACAGGGTGAAGCTTTCTTT | CASSYGVQGEAFF
. | . | 14 | TRBJ2-3 | TRBV28 | TGTGCCAGCAGTAGAGGGGGGGCATGGGATACGCAGTATTTT | CASSRGGAWDTQYF
. | . | 15 | TRBJ1-3 | TRBV6-1 | TGTGCCAGCAGTTCAGGGACAATCTCTGGAAACACCATATATTTT | CASSSGTISGNTIYF
. | . | 14 | TRBJ1-1 | TRBV5-6 | TGTGCCAGCAGCTTGGTTCTTCGGGGCGATGAAGCTTTCTTT | CASSLVLRGDEAFF
. | . | 17 | TRBJ2-2 | TRBV4-1 | TGCGCCAGCAGCCAAGATCAGCGGGAAGGGGGCACCGGGGAGCTGTTTTTT | CASSQDQREGGTGELFF
. | TRBD2 | 19 | TRBJ2-7 | TRBV7-2 | TGTGCCAGCAGCCACCATCTTTCTTGGGAACTAGCGGGGACGGGGGAGCAGTACTTC | CASSHHLSWELAGTGEQYF
few | . | 13 | TRBJ2-2 | TRBV7-8 | TGTGCCAGCAGCTATATCTTAGGCGGGGAGCTGTTTTTT | CASSYILGGELFF
. | . | 13 | TRBJ1-2 | TRBV14 | TGTGCCAGCGCCGGGACGGCGAACTATGGCTACACCTTC | CASAGTANYGYTF
. | . | 16 | TRBJ2-3 | TRBV5-1 | TGCGCCAGCAGCTCGATTGGTTGGGTCGGGGCCGATACGCAGTATTTT | CASSSIGWVGADTQYF
. | TRBD2 | 17 | TRBJ2-3 | TRBV7-2 | TGTGCCAGCAGCTTAGGACTAGCGGGGGGTGACACAGATACGCAGTATTTT | CASSLGLAGGDTDTQYF
. | TRBD1 | 13 | TRBJ1-1 | TRBV7-2 | TGTGCCAGCAGCTTAGGGACAGGTCGTGAAGCTTTCTTT | CASSLGTGREAFF
. | . | 14 | TRBJ1-1 | TRBV5-1 | TGCGCCAGCAGCCCGCTGACCCACCAATATGAAGCTTTCTTT | CASSPLTHQYEAFF
. | TRBD1 | 19 | TRBJ1-4 | TRBV10-3 | TGTGCCATCAGTGAGTTCGGGACAGGGGGGCCAAGGACTAATGAAAAACTGTTTTTT | CAISEFGTGGPRTNEKLFF
. | . | 14 | TRBJ2-7 | TRBV18 | TGTGCCAGCTCCCCGGGACGGATGACCTACGAGCAGTACTTC | CASSPGRMTYEQYF
. | . | 14 | TRBJ2-7 | TRBV27 | TGTGCCAGCAGTTTGGCGGGGCAGTTCTACGAGCAGTACTTC | CASSLAGQFYEQYF
. | . | 14 | TRBJ1-6 | TRBV19 | TGTGCCAGTAGGGGGGCCTCTATGAATTCACCCCTCCACTTT | CASRGASMNSPLHF
. | . | 13 | TRBJ1-5 | TRBV6-2/TRBV6-3 | TGTGCCAGCAGTTACGGCCAGAATCAGCCCCAGCATTTT | CASSYGQNQPQHF
. | TRBD2 | 16 | TRBJ2-7 | TRBV28 | TGTGCCAGCAGTTCCTCCGGGACTAGCGGGATACACGAGCAGTACTTC | CASSSSGTSGIHEQYF
. | TRBD2 | 17 | TRBJ2-3 | TRBV19 | TGTGCCAGTAGTACCCCCCGGGTAGCGGGGTCGAAAGATACGCAGTATTTT | CASSTPRVAGSKDTQYF
few | . | 15 | TRBJ1-2 | TRBV7-9 | TGTGCCAGCAGCCGTCCCGGGACGGACATCTATGGCTACACCTTC | CASSRPGTDIYGYTF
. | . | 14 | TRBJ2-7 | TRBV18 | TGTGCCAGCTCACCACGACAGAACGACTACGAGCAGTACTTC | CASSPRQNDYEQYF
. | TRBD1 | 16 | TRBJ2-7 | TRBV9 | TGTGCCAGCAGCGCGAGCCGGGACAGGGGCGCGGAGGAGCAGTACTTC | CASSASRDRGAEEQYF
. | . | 15 | TRBJ1-1 | TRBV30 | TGTGCCTGGAGTTTTCCTCCAGGGGTTGGGGCTGAAGCTTTCTTT | CAWSFPPGVGAEAFF
. | TRBD1 | 15 | TRBJ2-7 | TRBV7-9 | TGTGCCAGCAGGAGAGGACAGGGTCCGTCCTACGAGCAGTACTTC | CASRRGQGPSYEQYF
. | . | 13 | TRBJ1-2 | TRBV19 | TGTGCCAGCAAACCCCGGGGGTCGGAAGGCTACACCTTC | CASKPRGSEGYTF
. | . | 14 | TRBJ1-5 | TRBV5-4 | TGTGCCAGCAGCTTTTCAGGGGGCAATCAGCCCCAGCATTTT | CASSFSGGNQPQHF
. | TRBD2 | 15 | TRBJ2-7 | TRBV7-2 | TGTGCCAGCAGCCCTAGCGGGGTTCAATCCTACGAGCAGTACTTC | CASSPSGVQSYEQYF
. | . | 15 | TRBJ1-1 | TRBV19 | TGTGCCAGTACTCAGTCCGAGAGCATGAACACTGAAGCTTTCTTT | CASTQSESMNTEAFF
. | TRBD2 | 12 | TRBJ2-3 | TRBV27 | TGTGCCAGCAGTCAATTAGCGGGGTCGGCGTATTTT | CASSQLAGSAYF
. | . | 15 | TRBJ2-2 | TRBV7-2 | TGTGCCAGCAGCCGCGGCGGAATTCGAACCGGGGAGCTGTTTTTT | CASSRGGIRTGELFF
. | . | 12 | TRBJ2-1 | TRBV15 | TGTGCCACCAGCGTGGGGGGACTTGCGACGTTCTTC | CATSVGGLATFF
. | . | 15 | TRBJ1-1 | TRBV10-1 | TGCGCCAGCAGTGAGGCCAGGGGACGGAACACTGAAGCTTTCTTT | CASSEARGRNTEAFF
. | TRBD1 | 15 | TRBJ1-2 | TRBV7-9 | TGTGCCAGCAGCCCAGGACAGGGGGCCGCCTATGGCTACACCTTC | CASSPGQGAAYGYTF
. | TRBD1 | 17 | TRBJ1-3 | TRBV4-3 | TGCGCCAGCAGCCAAGAAAGCCGACAGGGTGTCGGAAACACCATATATTTT | CASSQESRQGVGNTIYF
. | . | 15 | TRBJ2-1 | TRBV5-5 | TGTGCCAGCAGCTACGGGACGATATCTTTGGATGAGCAGTTCTTC | CASSYGTISLDEQFF